The present T cell receptor (beta chain) was sequenced within a study of shared clonotypes between healthy human individuals. In the authors' workflow: There were no quality scores in the junction-only immunoSEQ sequences, so filtering differed. Profiled with immunoSEQ multiplex PCR; TCRdb holds only in-frame clones, not every one. The D gene and trimming were derived from the DNA, and the V and J assignments and clone size from that table. This sample has around 990,000 clones, with about 80% found just once. The ends lost 3 bases at V and 2 bases at J; junction bases unmatched: 12. This CDR3 is built from 18 residues. CDR1 and CDR2 (germline): KGHSH, LQKENI.

The specimen was memory CD4+ T cells from PBMCs. This sample's subset: CD45RA-negative fraction. This chain uses TRBV18 with TRBJ1-3, with 8 bases that match TRBD1. The source is a man in his late teens or twenties in good health. Some clones in this sample may be carry-over from other donors' samples. CDR3 in amino acids: CASSPGARTGKTGNTIYF. CDR3 coding DNA: TGTGCCAGCTCACCCGGGGCAAGGACAGGGAAAACTGGAAACACCATATATTTT.